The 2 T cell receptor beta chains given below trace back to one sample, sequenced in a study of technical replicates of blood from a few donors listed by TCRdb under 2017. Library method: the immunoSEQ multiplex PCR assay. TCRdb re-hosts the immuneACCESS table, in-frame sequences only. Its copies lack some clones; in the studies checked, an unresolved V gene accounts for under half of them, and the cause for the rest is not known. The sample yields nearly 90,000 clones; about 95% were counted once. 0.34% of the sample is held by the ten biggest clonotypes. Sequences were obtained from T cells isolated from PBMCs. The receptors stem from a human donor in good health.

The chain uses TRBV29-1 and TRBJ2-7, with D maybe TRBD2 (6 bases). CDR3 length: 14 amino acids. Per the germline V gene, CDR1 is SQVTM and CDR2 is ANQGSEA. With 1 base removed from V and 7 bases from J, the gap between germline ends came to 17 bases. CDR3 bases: TGCAGCGTTGAAGCTGCATTCCGGGGGAGTGAGCAGTACTTC. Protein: CSVEAAFRGSEQYF.

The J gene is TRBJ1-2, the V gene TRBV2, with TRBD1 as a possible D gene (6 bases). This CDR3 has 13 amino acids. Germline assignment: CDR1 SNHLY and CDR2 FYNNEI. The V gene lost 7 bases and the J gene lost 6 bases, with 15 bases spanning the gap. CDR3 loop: CASIEGGGNGYTF. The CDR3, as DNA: TGTGCCAGCATCGAAGGGGGGGGGAATGGCTACACCTTC.